This T cell receptor (beta chain) is from a study of T cell changes during pregnancy in multiple sclerosis. CDR1 and CDR2 (germline): KGHSH, LQKENI. This CDR3 is built from 13 residues. Trimming cost V 1 base and J 5 bases, with 8 bases left between them. TCRdb's copy holds only in-frame clones and misses some; the assay was immunoSEQ multiplex PCR. This sample yields approximately 92,000 clones, of which about 92% are seen a single time; 1.5% belongs to the top ten. This chain joins TRBV18 and TRBJ1-2; possible D gene TRBD1, 6 bases. The receptor was derived from a female donor with multiple sclerosis, enrolled in a pregnancy study. The sequences come from peripheral blood, collected in the first trimester of pregnancy. The CDR3 DNA is TGTGCCAGCTCACCACACAGGGAATATGGCTACACCTTC. This encodes CASSPHREYGYTF.